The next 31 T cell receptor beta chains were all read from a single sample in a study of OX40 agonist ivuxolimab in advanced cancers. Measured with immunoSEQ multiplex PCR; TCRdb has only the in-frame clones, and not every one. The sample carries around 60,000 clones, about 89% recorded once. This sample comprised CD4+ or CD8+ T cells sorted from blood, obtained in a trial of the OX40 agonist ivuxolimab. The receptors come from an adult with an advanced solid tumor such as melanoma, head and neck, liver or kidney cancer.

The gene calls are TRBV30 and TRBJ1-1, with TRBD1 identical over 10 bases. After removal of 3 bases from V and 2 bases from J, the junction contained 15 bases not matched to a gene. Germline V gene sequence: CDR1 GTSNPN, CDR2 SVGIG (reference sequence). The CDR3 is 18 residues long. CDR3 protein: CAWRPDWFRTGGNTEAFF. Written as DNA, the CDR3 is TGTGCCTGGAGACCGGATTGGTTCCGGACAGGGGGAAACACTGAAGCTTTCTTT.

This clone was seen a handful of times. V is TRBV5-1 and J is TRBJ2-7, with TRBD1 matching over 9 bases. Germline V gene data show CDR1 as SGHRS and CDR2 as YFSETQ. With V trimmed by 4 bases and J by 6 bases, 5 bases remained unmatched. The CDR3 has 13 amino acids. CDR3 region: CASSTGTGPEQYF. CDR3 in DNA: TGCGCCAGCAGCACCGGGACAGGGCCCGAGCAGTACTTC.

The CDR3 region is CASSEPYYGYTF. The CDR3 DNA reads TGTGCCAGCAGTGAGCCCTACTATGGCTACACCTTC. The chain carries TRBV6-1 and TRBJ1-2; no clear D. CDR1 and CDR2 (germline): MNHNS, SASEGT. This CDR3 spans 12 amino acids. The V end lost 3 bases, the J end lost 3 bases, and 5 bases lay between the germline ends.

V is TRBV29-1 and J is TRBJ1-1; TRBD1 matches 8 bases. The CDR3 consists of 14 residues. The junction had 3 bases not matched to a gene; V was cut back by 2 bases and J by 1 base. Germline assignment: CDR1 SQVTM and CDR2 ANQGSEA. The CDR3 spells CSVELRGRNTEAFF. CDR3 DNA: TGCAGCGTTGAACTCAGGGGGCGGAACACTGAAGCTTTCTTT.

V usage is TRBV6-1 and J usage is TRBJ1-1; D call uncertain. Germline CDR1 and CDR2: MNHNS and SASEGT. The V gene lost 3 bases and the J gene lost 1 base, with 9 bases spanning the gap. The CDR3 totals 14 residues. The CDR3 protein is CASSETQWNTEAFF. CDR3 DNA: TGTGCCAGCAGTGAGACCCAATGGAACACTGAAGCTTTCTTT.

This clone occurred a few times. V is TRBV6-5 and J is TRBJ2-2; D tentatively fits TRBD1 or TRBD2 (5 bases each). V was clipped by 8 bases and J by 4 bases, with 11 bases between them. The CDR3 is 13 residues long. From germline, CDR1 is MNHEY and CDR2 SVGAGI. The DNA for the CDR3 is TGTGCCAGCGCACCGGGGCCCACCGGGGAGCTGTTTTTT. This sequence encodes CASAPGPTGELFF.

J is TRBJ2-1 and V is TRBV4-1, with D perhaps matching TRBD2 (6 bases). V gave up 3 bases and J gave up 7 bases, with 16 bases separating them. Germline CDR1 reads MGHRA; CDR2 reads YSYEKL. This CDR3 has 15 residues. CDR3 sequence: CASSHPLATANEQFF. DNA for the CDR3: TGCGCCAGCAGCCACCCGCTAGCGACGGCGAATGAGCAGTTCTTC.

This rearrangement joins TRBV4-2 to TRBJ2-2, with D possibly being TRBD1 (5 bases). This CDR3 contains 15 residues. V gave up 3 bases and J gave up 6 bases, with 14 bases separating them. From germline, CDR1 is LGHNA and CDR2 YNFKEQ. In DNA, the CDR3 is TGTGCCAGCAGCCAGGTCAGACAGACTCCCGGGGAGCTGTTTTTT. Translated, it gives CASSQVRQTPGELFF.

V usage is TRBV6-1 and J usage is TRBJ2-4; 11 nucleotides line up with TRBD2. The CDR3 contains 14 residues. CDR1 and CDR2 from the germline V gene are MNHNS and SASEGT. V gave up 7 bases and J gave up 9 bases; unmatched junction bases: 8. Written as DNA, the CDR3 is TGTGCCAGCATGGAACTAGCGGGAGTTGGCATTCAGTACTTC. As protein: CASMELAGVGIQYF.

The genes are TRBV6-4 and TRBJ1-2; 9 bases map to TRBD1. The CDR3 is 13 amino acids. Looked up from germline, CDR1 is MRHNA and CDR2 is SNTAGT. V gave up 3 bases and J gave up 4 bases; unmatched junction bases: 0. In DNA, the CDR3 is TGTGCCAGCAGTGAACAGGGGGCCTATGGCTACACCTTC. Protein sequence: CASSEQGAYGYTF.

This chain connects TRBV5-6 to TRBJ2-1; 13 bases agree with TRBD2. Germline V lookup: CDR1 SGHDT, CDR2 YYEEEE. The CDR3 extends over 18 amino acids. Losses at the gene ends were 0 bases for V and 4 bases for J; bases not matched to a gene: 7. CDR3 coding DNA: TGTGCCAGCAGCTTGGCCCCACTAGCGGGGGGGCGGTACAATGAGCAGTTCTTC. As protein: CASSLAPLAGGRYNEQFF.

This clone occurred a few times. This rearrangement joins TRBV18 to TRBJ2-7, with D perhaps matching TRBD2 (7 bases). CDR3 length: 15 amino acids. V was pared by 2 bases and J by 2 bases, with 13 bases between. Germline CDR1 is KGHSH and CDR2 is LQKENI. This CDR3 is CASSPSAGAAYEQYF. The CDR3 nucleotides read TGTGCCAGCTCACCATCGGCGGGGGCGGCCTACGAGCAGTACTTC. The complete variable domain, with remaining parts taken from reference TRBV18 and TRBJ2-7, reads NAGVMQNPRHLVRRRGQEARLRCSPMKGHSHVYWYRQLPEEGLKFMVYLQKENIIDESGMPKERFSAEFPKEGPSILRIQQVVRGDSAAYFCASSPSAGAAYEQYFGPGTRLTVT.

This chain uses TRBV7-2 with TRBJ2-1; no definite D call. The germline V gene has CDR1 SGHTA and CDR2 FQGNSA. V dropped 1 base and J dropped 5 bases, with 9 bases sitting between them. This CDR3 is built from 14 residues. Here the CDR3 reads CASSLEWLNNEQFF. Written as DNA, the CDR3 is TGTGCCAGCAGCTTAGAATGGTTGAACAATGAGCAGTTCTTC.

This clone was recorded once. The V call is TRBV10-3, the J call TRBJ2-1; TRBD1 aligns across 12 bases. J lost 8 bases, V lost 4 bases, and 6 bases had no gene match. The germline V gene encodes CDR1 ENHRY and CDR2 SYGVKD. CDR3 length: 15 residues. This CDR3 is CAISVGTGGFYEQFF. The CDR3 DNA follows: TGTGCCATCAGTGTCGGGACAGGGGGCTTTTATGAGCAGTTCTTC.

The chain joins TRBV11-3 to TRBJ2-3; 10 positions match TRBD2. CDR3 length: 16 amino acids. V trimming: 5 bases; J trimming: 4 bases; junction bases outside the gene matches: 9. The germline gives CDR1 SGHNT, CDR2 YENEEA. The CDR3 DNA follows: TGTGCCAGCAGCCTGGGGGCTAGCGGGAGAGCAGATACGCAGTATTTT. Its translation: CASSLGASGRADTQYF.

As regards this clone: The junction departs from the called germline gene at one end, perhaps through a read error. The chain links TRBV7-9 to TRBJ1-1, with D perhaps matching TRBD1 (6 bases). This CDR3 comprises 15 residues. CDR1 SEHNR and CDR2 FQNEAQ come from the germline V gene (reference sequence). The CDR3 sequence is CASSHRATLNAEAFF. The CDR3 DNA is TGTGCCAGCAGTCACAGGGCCACTCTGAACGCTGAAGCTTTCTTT.

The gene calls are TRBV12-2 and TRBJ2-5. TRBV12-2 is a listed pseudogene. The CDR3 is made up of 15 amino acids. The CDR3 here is CASRLGGFVQETQYF. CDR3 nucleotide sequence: TGTGCAAGTCGCTTAGGGGGTTTCGTCCAAGAGACCCAGTACTTC.

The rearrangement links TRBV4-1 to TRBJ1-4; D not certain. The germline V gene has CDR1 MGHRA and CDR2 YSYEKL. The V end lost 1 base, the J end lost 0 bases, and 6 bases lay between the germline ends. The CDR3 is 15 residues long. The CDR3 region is CASSQGQATNEKLFF. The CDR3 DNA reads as TGCGCCAGCAGCCAAGGGCAGGCAACTAATGAAAAACTGTTTTTT.

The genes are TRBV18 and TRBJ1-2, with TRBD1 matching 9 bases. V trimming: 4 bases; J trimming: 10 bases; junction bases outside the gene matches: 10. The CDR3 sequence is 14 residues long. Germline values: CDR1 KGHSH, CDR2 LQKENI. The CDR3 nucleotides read TGTGCCAGCTCACTCCAGGACAGGGGTGTCGCCTACACCTTC. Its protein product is CASSLQDRGVAYTF.

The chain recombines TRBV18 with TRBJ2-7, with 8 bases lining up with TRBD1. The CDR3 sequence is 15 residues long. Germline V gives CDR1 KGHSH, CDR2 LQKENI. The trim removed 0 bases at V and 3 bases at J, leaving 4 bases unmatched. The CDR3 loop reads CASSPPDRVGYEQYF. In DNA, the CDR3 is TGTGCCAGCTCACCACCGGACAGGGTTGGCTACGAGCAGTACTTC.

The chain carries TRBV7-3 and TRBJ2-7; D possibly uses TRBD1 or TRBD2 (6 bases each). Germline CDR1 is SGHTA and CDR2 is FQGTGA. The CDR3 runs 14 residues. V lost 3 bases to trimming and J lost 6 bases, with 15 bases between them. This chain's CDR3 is CASSFGGLDGEQYF. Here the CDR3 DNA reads TGTGCCAGCAGCTTCGGGGGCCTGGACGGCGAGCAGTACTTC.

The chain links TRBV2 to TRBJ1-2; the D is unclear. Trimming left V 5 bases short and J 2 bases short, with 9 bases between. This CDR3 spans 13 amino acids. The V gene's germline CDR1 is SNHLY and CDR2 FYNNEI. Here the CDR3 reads CASSTDANYGYTF. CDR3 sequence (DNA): TGTGCCAGCAGTACTGACGCGAACTATGGCTACACCTTC.

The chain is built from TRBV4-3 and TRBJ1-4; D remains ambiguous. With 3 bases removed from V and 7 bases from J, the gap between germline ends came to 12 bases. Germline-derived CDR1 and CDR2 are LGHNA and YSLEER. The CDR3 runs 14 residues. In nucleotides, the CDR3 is TGCGCCAGCAGCCAGACCGGCTCAGGTGAAAAACTGTTTTTT. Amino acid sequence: CASSQTGSGEKLFF.

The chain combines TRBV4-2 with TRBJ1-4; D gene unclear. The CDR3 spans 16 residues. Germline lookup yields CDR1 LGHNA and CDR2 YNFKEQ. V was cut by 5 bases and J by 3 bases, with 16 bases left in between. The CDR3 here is CASSSPGIAANEKLFF. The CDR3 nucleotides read TGTGCCAGCAGCTCCCCCGGAATTGCGGCTAATGAAAAACTGTTTTTT.

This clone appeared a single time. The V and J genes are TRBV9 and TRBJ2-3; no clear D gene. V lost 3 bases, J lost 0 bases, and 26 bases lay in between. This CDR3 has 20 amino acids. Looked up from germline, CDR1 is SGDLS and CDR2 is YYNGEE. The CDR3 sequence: CASSAREVLRRSPSTDTQYF. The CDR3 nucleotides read TGTGCCAGCAGCGCCCGAGAGGTCCTCCGTAGGTCCCCTAGCACAGATACGCAGTATTTT.

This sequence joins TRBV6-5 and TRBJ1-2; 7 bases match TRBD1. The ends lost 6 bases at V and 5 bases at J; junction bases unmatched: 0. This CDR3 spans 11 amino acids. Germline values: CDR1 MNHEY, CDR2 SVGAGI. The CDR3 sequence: CASRTGYGYTF. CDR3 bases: TGTGCCAGCAGGACAGGGTATGGCTACACCTTC.

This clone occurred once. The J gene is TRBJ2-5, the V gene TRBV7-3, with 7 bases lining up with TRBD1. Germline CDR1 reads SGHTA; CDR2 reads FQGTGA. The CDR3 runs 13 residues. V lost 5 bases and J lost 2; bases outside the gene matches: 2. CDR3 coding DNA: TGTGCCAGCAGCCGACAGGGACAAGAGACCCAGTACTTC. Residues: CASSRQGQETQYF.

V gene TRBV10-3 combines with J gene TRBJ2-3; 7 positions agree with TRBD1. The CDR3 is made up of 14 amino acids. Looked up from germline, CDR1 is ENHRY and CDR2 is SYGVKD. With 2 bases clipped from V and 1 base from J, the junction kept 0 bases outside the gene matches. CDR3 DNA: TGTGCCATCAGTGAGGACAGGGGCACAGATACGCAGTATTTT. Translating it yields CAISEDRGTDTQYF.

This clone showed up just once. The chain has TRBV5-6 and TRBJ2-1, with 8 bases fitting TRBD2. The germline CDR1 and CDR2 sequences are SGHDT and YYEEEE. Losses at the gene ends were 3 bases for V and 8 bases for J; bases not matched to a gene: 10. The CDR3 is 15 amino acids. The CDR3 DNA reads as TGTGCCAGCAGCTGGGCCGGGACTAGTGAGGATGAGCAGTTCTTC. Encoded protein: CASSWAGTSEDEQFF.

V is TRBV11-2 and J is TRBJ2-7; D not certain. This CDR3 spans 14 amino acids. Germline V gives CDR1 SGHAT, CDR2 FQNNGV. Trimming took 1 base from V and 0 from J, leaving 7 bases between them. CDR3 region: CASSLAGTSYEQYF. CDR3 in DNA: TGTGCCAGCAGCTTAGCGGGCACCTCCTACGAGCAGTACTTC.

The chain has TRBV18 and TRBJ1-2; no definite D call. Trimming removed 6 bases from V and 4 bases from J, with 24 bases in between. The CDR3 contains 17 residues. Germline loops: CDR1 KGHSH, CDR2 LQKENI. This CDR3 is CASSPPGRISSSYGYTF. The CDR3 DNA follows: TGTGCCAGCTCTCCTCCGGGCAGAATTTCGTCGAGCTATGGCTACACCTTC.